A single sample is the source of the 10 T cell receptor beta chains below, sequenced in a study of persistence of HIV-infected CD4 T cells. This was the immunoSEQ version 4 assay in survey mode. Sequenced by immunoSEQ multiplex PCR; TCRdb stores in-frame clones only, minus some. The table shows approximately 32,000 clones, with roughly 82% occurring only once. Their antigens are not known. An overlapping HIV-1 Gag peptide pool stimulated these cells at 0.85 to 1 ug/peptide/mL. CD40L/CD69 double-negative CD45RO-high memory CD4+ T cells were collected. Sequences were derived from CD4+ T cells sorted from PBMCs after 18-hour stimulation, sampled from a patient who received antiretroviral therapy. All receptors come from an adult woman with HIV who was CMV-seropositive.

The chain joins TRBV2 to TRBJ1-1; TRBD1 might be the D (6 bases). Germline V gives CDR1 SNHLY, CDR2 FYNNEI. CDR3 size: 13 residues. V shed 4 bases and J shed 9 bases, with 15 bases lying between them. In DNA form, the CDR3 reads TGTGCCAGCAGTGCCTGGGGGCCATCTCAAGCTTTCTTT. Protein sequence: CASSAWGPSQAFF.

The V and J genes are TRBV7-9 and TRBJ1-1; D gene uncertain. The V and J ends lost 2 bases and 9 bases respectively, with 13 bases between them. This CDR3 contains 13 residues. The germline CDR1 and CDR2 sequences are SEHNR and FQNEAQ (reference sequence). CDR3 coding DNA: TGTGCCAGCAGCTTAAAATTTGAAGCTAAAGCTTTCTTT. It specifies CASSLKFEAKAFF.

The chain recombines TRBV7-3 with TRBJ1-1, with D perhaps matching TRBD1 (5 bases). CDR1 SGHTA and CDR2 FQGTGA come from the germline V gene. The CDR3 is 13 amino acids. V dropped 1 base and J dropped 6 bases, with 9 bases sitting between them. The CDR3 here is CASSLMGGAEAFF. The DNA for the CDR3 is TGTGCCAGCAGCTTAATGGGGGGAGCTGAAGCTTTCTTT.

This chain connects TRBV4-3 to TRBJ1-3; unclear D gene. Germline CDR1 and CDR2: LGHNA and YSLEER. The CDR3 is made up of 16 amino acids. Trimming shortened V by 1 base and J by 3 bases, and 13 bases separated the two germline ends. Here the CDR3 reads CASSQALQVRGNTIYF. The CDR3, as DNA: TGCGCCAGCAGCCAAGCCCTCCAGGTCCGTGGAAACACCATATATTTT.

J is TRBJ1-1 and V is TRBV15; D ambiguous. CDR1 and CDR2 (germline): LNHNV, YYDKDF (reference sequence). The ends were cut back, 0 bases at V and 7 bases at J, with 12 bases in the middle. This CDR3 contains 14 residues. CDR3: CATSRDSELVEAFF. The CDR3, as DNA: TGTGCCACCAGCAGAGATTCGGAATTGGTTGAAGCTTTCTTT.

The rearrangement uses TRBV3-1 (or the pseudogene TRBV3-2) and TRBJ2-7; possibly TRBD1 for D (6 bases). Trimming shortened V by 1 base and J by 0 bases, and 7 bases separated the two germline ends. Germline assignment: CDR1 LGHDT and CDR2 YNNKEL (reference sequence). The CDR3 has 14 residues. The CDR3 loop is CASSQVRGSYEQYF. The CDR3 nucleotides are TGTGCCAGCAGCCAAGTCAGGGGCTCCTACGAGCAGTACTTC.

V is TRBV5-6 and J is TRBJ1-1; D gene ambiguous. Trimming left V 4 bases short and J 1 base short, with 8 bases between. Germline-derived CDR1 and CDR2 are SGHDT and YYEEEE. The CDR3 is made up of 13 amino acids. The DNA of the CDR3 is TGTGCCAGCAGCAGAGAATGGAACACTGAAGCTTTCTTT. Residues: CASSREWNTEAFF.

The table lists this clone with a count of one. This rearrangement joins TRBV12-3 or TRBV12-4 to TRBJ1-5, with D hard to call. This CDR3 contains 13 residues. Trimming took off 1 base at V and 7 bases at J, with 8 bases between the two ends. DNA of the CDR3: TGTGCCAGCAGTTTAGTTCAGCGGCAGCCCCAGCATTTT. Translated, it gives CASSLVQRQPQHF.

V gene TRBV3-1 (or the pseudogene TRBV3-2) combines with J gene TRBJ2-7, with TRBD2 matching 16 bases. V lost 3 bases, J lost 6 bases, and 8 bases stayed unmatched. This CDR3 contains 17 residues. The germline CDR1 and CDR2 sequences are LGHDT and YNNKEL (reference sequence). Here the CDR3 reads CASSQAGTSGRESEQYF. The CDR3 DNA sequence: TGTGCCAGCAGCCAGGCCGGGACTAGCGGGAGGGAAAGCGAGCAGTACTTC.

The rearrangement joins TRBV3-1 (or the pseudogene TRBV3-2) to TRBJ1-2; D unresolved. Germline-derived CDR1 and CDR2 are LGHDT and YNNKEL (reference sequence). Trimming removed 0 bases at V and 4 bases at J, with 9 bases between. The CDR3 extends over 14 amino acids. The CDR3 is CASSQDYNGYGYTF. The CDR3 nucleotides are TGTGCCAGCAGCCAAGATTACAACGGCTATGGCTACACCTTC.